This T cell receptor beta chain was profiled in a study of cytomegalovirus exposure and HLA in healthy donors. Across the whole study: The 120 validation repertoires matched the approximately 700 first-cohort repertoires in platform, a later analysis reported.

Sequencing was performed with immunoSEQ multiplex PCR; in TCRdb, only in-frame clones are kept and a portion is missing. This table has about 130,000 clones, just under 90% appearing once. Trimming removed 3 bases from V and 5 bases from J; junction bases left unmatched: 3. There are 14 residues in the CDR3. Germline V gene lookup returns CDR1 SGHNT and CDR2 YYREEE (reference sequence). Source material: PBMCs. The clonotype comes from a woman aged 25 to 39 in good health and CMV-seropositive. The chain employs TRBV5-4 and TRBJ2-5, with 11 nucleotides matching TRBD1. The chain's CDR3 is CASSSGQGAETQYF. CDR3 DNA sequence: TGTGCCAGCAGCTCAGGACAGGGGGCCGAGACCCAGTACTTC. The full variable domain, with the rest looked up from reference TRBV5-4 and TRBJ2-5, is ETGVTQSPTHLIKTRGQQVTLRCSSQSGHNTVSWYQQALGQGPQFIFQYYREEENGRGNFPPRFSGLQFPNYSSELNVNALELDDSALYLCASSSGQGAETQYFGPGTRLLVL.